This T cell receptor beta chain appears in the sequencing data of a study of cytomegalovirus exposure and HLA in healthy donors. Turning to this clone: The antigen is undetermined.

The PCR contained 60 Vbeta and 13 Jbeta primers. Libraries were prepared by immunoSEQ multiplex PCR; TCRdb keeps only in-frame clonotypes and omits some of them. The sample shows hundreds of thousands of clones, more than 65% of them seen only once. Study results and caveats: Reports credit the classifier with highly specific, highly sensitive diagnosis of cytomegalovirus status.

The TCR originated in a woman in her thirties in good health and CMV-seronegative. The sequenced sample consisted of PBMCs.

In DNA, the CDR3 is TGTGCCAGCAGTCATCCAGGCCGGGATATCTACGAGCAGTACTTC. Residues: CASSHPGRDIYEQYF. The chain combines TRBV25-1 with TRBJ2-7; D might be TRBD2 (5 bases). V was trimmed by 5 bases and J by 3 bases, leaving 17 bases between them. This CDR3 comprises 15 residues. Looked up from germline, CDR1 is MGHDK and CDR2 is SYGVNS.